Each of the 20 T cell receptor beta chains below was sequenced from the same sample in a study of CD8 T cells in ankylosing spondylitis. TCRdb re-called the 5' RACE reads through MiXCR, storing one row per CDR3 protein. The repertoire includes approximately 150,000 distinct CDR3 sequences, 9.5% to 10% of them detected once, and around 16% sits in the top ten. Sequencing used blood, either unsorted or a sorted T cell fraction (not recorded which). These receptors came from a female donor with ankylosing spondylitis or in good health (not recorded which).

J is TRBJ2-1 and V is TRBV19, with 7 bases that match TRBD1. The CDR3 runs 15 residues. CDR1 is LNHDA and CDR2 is SQIVND in the germline V gene (reference sequence). The ends lost 3 bases at V and 0 bases at J; junction bases unmatched: 2. The CDR3 DNA is TGTGCCAGTAGTATGACAGGGAGCTCCTACAATGAGCAGTTCTTC. The encoded protein is CASSMTGSSYNEQFF.

There are a few counts of this clonotype. The chain has TRBV20-1 and TRBJ1-1; D not certain. This CDR3 has 12 amino acids. The V end lost 6 bases, the J end lost 5 bases, and 13 bases lay between the germline ends. Germline V gives CDR1 DFQATT, CDR2 SNEGSKA (reference sequence). CDR3 in amino acids: CSAARTKTEAFF. DNA of the CDR3: TGCAGTGCCGCGAGGACGAAGACTGAAGCTTTCTTT.

The gene calls are TRBV25-1 and TRBJ2-7, with 9 bases lining up with TRBD1. The germline CDR1 and CDR2 sequences are MGHDK and SYGVNS. CDR3 length equals 14 residues. V lost 3 bases and J lost 5; bases outside the gene matches: 5. The DNA of the CDR3 is TGTGCCAGCAGTGAGGGGACAGGGTGGCACGAGCAGTACTTC. Translation gives CASSEGTGWHEQYF.

In this sample, this clonotype turned up many times. The chain employs TRBV12-3 or TRBV12-4 and TRBJ2-3; D might be TRBD2 (5 bases). There are 15 residues in the CDR3. V was clipped by 5 bases and J by 3 bases, with 15 bases between them. The CDR3 DNA reads TGTGCCAGCAGTACCTGGCCCCCGGGGACAGATACGCAGTATTTT. Encoded protein: CASSTWPPGTDTQYF.

This clonotype has ten or more counts. This sequence joins TRBV11-1 and TRBJ2-3; 11 bases are a match to TRBD2. Germline V CDR1 and CDR2: SGHAT, FQDESV (reference sequence). The CDR3 covers 18 residues. With 1 base clipped from V and 5 bases from J, the junction kept 11 bases outside the gene matches. Here the CDR3 DNA reads TGTGCCAGCAGCTTAGGCCTTCTGGAACTAGCGGGAGTAGATACGCAGTATTTT. Translation: CASSLGLLELAGVDTQYF.

The V call is TRBV3-1, the J call TRBJ2-4; TRBD2 agrees at 7 bases. Per germline, CDR1 LGHDT and CDR2 YNNKEL (reference sequence). The V and J ends lost 4 bases and 11 bases, in that order; junction bases with no gene match: 11. This CDR3 region has 14 residues. CDR3 bases: TGTGCCAGCAGCCGGGTGACGGGGGGTCGGGTTCAGTACTTC. It is translated as CASSRVTGGRVQYF.

The chain is built from TRBV7-9 and TRBJ1-2, with D possibly TRBD1 on 6 matching bases. CDR1 is SEHNR and CDR2 is FQNEAQ in the germline V gene (reference sequence). The CDR3 extends over 14 amino acids. V lost 5 bases, J lost 5 bases, and 15 bases lay in between. The DNA for the CDR3 is TGTGCCAGCAGCGACTTGGGGGCAAGGTATGGCTACACCTTC. It yields the protein CASSDLGARYGYTF.

This clonotype was recorded a few times. The chain joins TRBV20-1 to TRBJ1-1; 9 bases agree with TRBD1. V lost 6 bases to trimming and J lost 1 base; unmatched junction nucleotides: 6. Germline loops: CDR1 DFQATT, CDR2 SNEGSKA (reference sequence). This CDR3 comprises 14 residues. The CDR3 here is CSARDRESNTEAFF. CDR3 DNA: TGCAGTGCCCGGGACAGGGAGTCGAACACTGAAGCTTTCTTT.

This clonotype was observed at least ten times. The V call is TRBV12-3 or TRBV12-4, the J call TRBJ1-6, with D hard to call. Deletions cut 2 bases from V and 7 bases from J, with 12 bases between. This CDR3 is 15 amino acids long. This chain's CDR3 is CASSLIGRRNSPLHF. The CDR3 DNA is TGTGCCAGCAGTTTAATCGGACGGAGAAATTCACCCCTCCACTTT.

J is TRBJ1-4 and V is TRBV2, with 11 bases fitting TRBD1. CDR1 and CDR2 (germline): SNHLY, FYNNEI. This CDR3 has 12 residues. The CDR3 DNA follows: TGTGCTACAGGGGACAGGGGGGTAAAACTGTTTTTT. Its translation is CATGDRGVKLFF.

The CDR3 protein is CASSPRGNSYEQYF. CDR3 sequence (DNA): TGTGCCAGCTCACCACGGGGAAACTCCTACGAGCAGTACTTC. The rearrangement joins TRBV18 to TRBJ2-7; unclear D gene. The CDR3 spans 14 residues. Trimming took 1 base from V and 0 from J, leaving 7 bases between them. Germline V gene lookup returns CDR1 KGHSH and CDR2 LQKENI.

Here the CDR3 DNA reads TGTGCCAGTATTGACGGGGGCAGCACCAATGAGCAGTTCTTC. It yields the protein CASIDGGSTNEQFF. The rearrangement links TRBV7-9 to TRBJ2-1; D tentatively reads TRBD1 or TRBD2 (6 bases each). The CDR3 is 14 amino acids. Germline V CDR1 and CDR2: SEHNR, FQNEAQ (reference sequence). With 9 bases removed from V and 6 bases from J, the gap between germline ends came to 18 bases. The entire variable domain, with the rest obtained from reference TRBV7-9 and TRBJ2-1, is as follows: DTGVSQNPRHKITKRGQNVTFRCDPISEHNRLYWYRQTLGQGPEFLTYFQNEAQLEKSRLLSDRFSAERPKGSFSTLEIQRTEQGDSAMYLCASIDGGSTNEQFFGPGTRLTVL.

This clonotype was counted only a few times. CDR3 DNA sequence: TGTGCCAGCAGCGTAGGGGTGGGACTAGTCTACGAGCAGTACTTC. Translated, it gives CASSVGVGLVYEQYF. The chain carries TRBV9 and TRBJ2-7; 8 bases match TRBD2. The CDR3 spans 15 residues. Germline CDR1 reads SGDLS; CDR2 reads YYNGEE. The trim removed 0 bases at V and 3 bases at J, leaving 5 bases unmatched.

In this sample, this clonotype turned up a few times. This chain joins TRBV5-8 and TRBJ2-3, with 11 bases fitting TRBD1. The CDR3 sequence is 15 residues long. With 4 bases clipped from V and 6 bases from J, the junction kept 7 bases outside the gene matches. The germline CDR1 and CDR2 sequences are SGHTS and YDEGEE. The CDR3, as DNA: TGTGCCAGCAGCCCGCGGACAGGGGGCATGGATACGCAGTATTTT. It codes for CASSPRTGGMDTQYF.

Only a few counts were recorded for this clonotype. V gene TRBV5-4 combines with J gene TRBJ2-3; D ambiguous. The CDR3 consists of 9 residues. Per the germline V gene, CDR1 is SGHNT and CDR2 is YYREEE (reference sequence). The V gene lost 9 bases and the J gene lost 4 bases, with 3 bases spanning the gap. The CDR3 sequence: CATPDTQYF. CDR3 DNA: TGTGCCACCCCAGATACGCAGTATTTT.

J is TRBJ2-1 and V is TRBV4-3, with unresolved D. The germline V gene encodes CDR1 LGHNA and CDR2 YSLEER. The CDR3 is 14 residues long. The ends were cut back, 1 base at V and 9 bases at J, with 13 bases in the middle. CDR3 bases: TGCGCCAGCAGCCAAGGGCCTGAAGCAGGTGAGCAGTTCTTC. This gives the protein CASSQGPEAGEQFF.

The V gene is TRBV30, the J gene TRBJ2-3; TRBD1 might be the D (5 bases). The CDR3 has 11 amino acids. Germline V CDR1 and CDR2: GTSNPN, SVGIG (reference sequence). The V end was cut by 8 bases, the J end by 0 bases, with 6 bases between. CDR3 sequence: CAGHSTDTQYF. The CDR3 region has the DNA TGTGCCGGACACAGCACAGATACGCAGTATTTT.

J is TRBJ2-7 and V is TRBV20-1; maybe TRBD2 (5 bases). CDR3 length: 18 amino acids. Germline values: CDR1 DFQATT, CDR2 SNEGSKA (reference sequence). V lost 2 bases, J lost 4 bases, and 27 bases lay in between. CDR3 amino acids: CSARRVSGSGPFDYEQYF. The DNA of the CDR3 is TGCAGTGCTAGACGGGTAAGCGGTTCAGGACCCTTCGATTACGAGCAGTACTTC.

The CDR3 reads CASSLWTSRYNEQFF. The CDR3 bases are TGTGCCAGCAGCTTATGGACTAGCAGATACAATGAGCAGTTCTTC. The chain combines TRBV7-8 with TRBJ2-1, with TRBD2 matching over 8 bases. Germline CDR1 is SGHVS and CDR2 is FQNEAQ. CDR3 length: 15 amino acids. The J segment lost 4 bases and the V segment lost 2 bases, leaving 4 bases of the junction unmatched.

The sample holds many counts of this clonotype. V usage is TRBV12-3 or TRBV12-4 and J usage is TRBJ1-4; perhaps TRBD1 as D (6 bases). The V end lost 5 bases, the J end lost 2 bases, and 12 bases lay between the germline ends. This CDR3 comprises 15 residues. For the CDR3, the DNA is TGTGCCAGCAGTCCCATGGGGGCCACTAATGAAAAACTGTTTTTT. Translated, it gives CASSPMGATNEKLFF.